This record covers a single T cell receptor (beta chain). Its binding antigen is unknown. Base-call qualities are not available, and no considerably larger clone is one nucleotide away. The entry originates in a study of immune characteristics of hereditary and idiopathic chronic pancreatitis. At the level of the whole study: The study examined local immune cells and TCRbeta repertoires in the pancreas in hereditary and idiopathic chronic pancreatitis, using control pancreases from organ donors for comparison. TCRbeta sequencing included roughly five control pancreases, 7 or 8 pancreases with hereditary chronic pancreatitis and about 6 pancreases with idiopathic chronic pancreatitis. Minimal in vitro experimental manipulation of pancreas-infiltrating T cells was the reason the gDNA-based approach was selected.

The CDR3 runs 16 amino acids, cysteine and phenylalanine included. Just CDR3 DNA is preserved here, 48 bases in frame from base 1. As encoded in the germline V gene, CDR1 is SGHTA while CDR2 is FQGTGA. Trimming costs V 2 bases and J 3 bases, and their ends lie 15 bases apart. The library was produced with the immunoSEQ multiplex PCR assay. The TCRbeta CDR3 region and neighboring sequences were amplified from pancreatic genomic DNA and then sequenced. Under the source paper's analysis protocol: Repertoire diversity was assessed as a mean normalized Shannon-Wiener index, and productive clonality and productive rearrangement counts were also measured. The nonparametric Mann-Whitney U test was used to compare repertoire metrics between the control and chronic pancreatitis groups. Shared clonotypes were defined as CDR3beta sequences with identical amino acid composition and length across subjects. TCRdb holds this immuneACCESS table with in-frame rearrangements only. Some clones are missing; in checked studies, unresolved V genes explain under half, and the rest has no known cause. V and J calls and clone size are those listed in that table; D and trimming were worked out from the DNA. The sample contains 9,000 to 10,000 clones, 70% to 80% of them found a single time. The ten largest clones represent 14% of the sample.

Study-wide findings and limitations: Patient tissue was available only at the time of TPIAT, so disease duration differences may have influenced immune findings. Differences in Vbeta-Jbeta gene family usage, including TRBV10, TRBV19, TRBV23 and TRBV5, were found between hereditary and idiopathic chronic pancreatitis. Among approximately 13 chronic pancreatitis patients, the number of productive TCR rearrangements showed a positive correlation with disease severity scores. Compared with controls, both chronic pancreatitis groups had significantly higher TCRbeta repertoire diversity and lower clonality. Chronic pancreatitis caused by alcohol use was not included in the study.

Chronic pancreatitis pancreas tissue was obtained from patients undergoing total pancreatectomy with islet autotransplantation (TPIAT). No known history of diabetes was present in the included chronic pancreatitis patients. For TCRbeta sequencing, genomic DNA was extracted directly from bulk pancreas tissue, without T cell sorting. No particular cause of disease was identified in the patients with idiopathic chronic pancreatitis. Pancreas tissues were collected consecutively from patients and organ donors at two US centers. Sample: pancreas tissue with idiopathic chronic pancreatitis. The cell subset or site label, read with the paper, signifies: chronic pancreatitis without an identified cause. The source is a human donor with chronic pancreatitis. The rearrangement combines TRBV7-3 with TRBJ2-3, and possibly TRBD1, on 6 matching bases. For the CDR3, the sequence is CASSLGGGDTTDTQYF. The DNA sequence is TGTGCCAGCAGCTTAGGTGGTGGGGACACGACAGATACGCAGTATTTT. With the rest looked up from the reference TRBV7-3 and TRBJ2-3 genes rather than sequenced, the full variable domain is GAGVSQTPSNKVTEKGKYVELRCDPISGHTALYWYRQSLGQGPEFLIYFQGTGAADDSGLPNDRFFAVRPEGSVSTLKIQRTERGDSAVYLCASSLGGGDTTDTQYFGPGTRLTVL.